These 15 T cell receptor beta chains share one sample of origin, sequenced in a study of CD8 T cell repertoires and HIV-1 epitope variants. These receptors lack a known antigen. Clones were sequenced by immunoSEQ multiplex PCR, and TCRdb holds only the in-frame ones, with some missing. The sample shows 4,500 to 6,000 clones, about 62% of them seen only once. Sample: cultured CD8+ T cells derived from PBMCs. Receptors were obtained from a male donor with HIV.

This clone counts as medium-sized (0.01 to 0.1%). This sequence joins TRBV28 and TRBJ2-7; 8 bases are a match to TRBD2. Germline trimming cut 5 bases from V and 6 bases from J; bases unmatched to any gene: 9. The V gene's germline CDR1 is MDHEN and CDR2 SYDVKM. This CDR3 region has 14 residues. The CDR3 sequence is CASSPEAGVSEQYF. The DNA for the CDR3 is TGTGCCAGCAGTCCGGAAGCGGGAGTAAGCGAGCAGTACTTC.

The chain is built from TRBV7-9 and TRBJ2-1, with D hard to call. CDR3 length: 16 residues. Trimming stripped 2 bases from V and 0 bases from J, with 11 bases between. Looked up from germline, CDR1 is SEHNR and CDR2 is FQNEAQ (reference sequence). CDR3 sequence (DNA): TGTGCCAGCAGCTTAACGGGTCCCAGCTCCTACAATGAGCAGTTCTTC. This codes for CASSLTGPSSYNEQFF.

The chain couples TRBV2 to TRBJ2-1; TRBD2 aligns across 12 bases. The CDR3 has 17 amino acids. Trimming removed 3 bases from V and 4 bases from J; junction bases left unmatched: 7. Germline V gene sequence: CDR1 SNHLY, CDR2 FYNNEI. The CDR3 bases are TGTGCCAGCAGTGACCCACTAGCGGGGGGCCTTTACAATGAGCAGTTCTTC. It is translated as CASSDPLAGGLYNEQFF.

The genes are TRBV28 and TRBJ2-1; TRBD1 matches 8 bases. CDR1 and CDR2 (germline): MDHEN, SYDVKM. The CDR3 consists of 16 residues. Losses at the gene ends were 6 bases for V and 7 bases for J; bases not matched to a gene: 14. The CDR3 DNA follows: TGTGCCAGCAGATCCGCCGGGACAGGTCCCCCGAATGAGCAGTTCTTC. It yields the protein CASRSAGTGPPNEQFF. Drawing the rest from reference TRBV28 and TRBJ2-1, the complete variable domain is DVKVTQSSRYLVKRTGEKVFLECVQDMDHENMFWYRQDPGLGLRLIYFSYDVKMKEKGDIPEGYSVSREKKERFSLILESASTNQTSMYLCASRSAGTGPPNEQFFGPGTRLTVL.

This clone was recorded once. The chain links TRBV6-5 to TRBJ1-1, with 8 bases identical to TRBD1. In germline, CDR1 is MNHEY, CDR2 SVGAGI. V lost 2 bases to trimming and J lost 0 bases; unmatched junction nucleotides: 5. This CDR3 has 16 residues. In DNA, the CDR3 is TGTGCCAGCAGTTACGCGAACAGGGGGATGAACACTGAAGCTTTCTTT. This gives the protein CASSYANRGMNTEAFF.

The chain employs TRBV18 and TRBJ2-5; D gene unclear. V was trimmed by 2 bases and J by 4 bases, leaving 5 bases between them. The CDR3 sequence is 12 residues long. Germline CDR1 KGHSH, CDR2 LQKENI. DNA for the CDR3: TGTGCCAGCTCACCAGTTGGAGAGACCCAGTACTTC. Protein sequence: CASSPVGETQYF.

V usage is TRBV30 and J usage is TRBJ2-1, with TRBD2 identical over 11 bases. Germline V lookup: CDR1 GTSNPN, CDR2 SVGIG (reference sequence). This CDR3 comprises 15 residues. V gave up 2 bases and J gave up 6 bases; unmatched junction bases: 6. The DNA of the CDR3 is TGTGCCTGGAGTACTACTAGCGGGGGCTGCAATGAGCAGTTCTTC. Amino acid sequence: CAWSTTSGGCNEQFF.

The chain combines TRBV27 with TRBJ1-2; D gene ambiguous. The germline gives CDR1 MNHEY, CDR2 SMNVEV (reference sequence). Trimming pared 3 bases from V and 8 bases from J, leaving 16 bases between. This CDR3 has 14 amino acids. DNA of the CDR3: TGTGCCAGCAGTTTCTGGCCTCTGTCTGACGGCTACACCTTC. As protein: CASSFWPLSDGYTF.

The chain uses TRBV5-6 and TRBJ2-3, with 15 bases identical to TRBD2. Germline V gene lookup returns CDR1 SGHDT and CDR2 YYEEEE. Trimming cost V 3 bases and J 4 bases; bases outside gene matches: 6. This CDR3 spans 17 amino acids. The CDR3 loop reads CASSSEGLAGGPDTQYF. CDR3 bases: TGTGCCAGCAGCTCGGAAGGACTAGCGGGAGGGCCAGATACGCAGTATTTT. The full variable domain, its missing parts supplied by reference TRBV5-6 and TRBJ2-3, is DAGVTQSPTHLIKTRGQQVTLRCSPKSGHDTVSWYQQALGQGPQFIFQYYEEEERQRGNFPDRFSGHQFPNYSSELNVNALLLGDSALYLCASSSEGLAGGPDTQYFGPGTRLTVL.

This clone was counted between two and nine times. The chain recombines TRBV14 with TRBJ2-7, with a weak D call TRBD2 (7 bases). This CDR3 has 16 amino acids. CDR1 is SGHDN, CDR2 FVKESK, per germline. V was pared by 0 bases and J by 1 base, with 13 bases between. For the CDR3, the DNA is TGTGCCAGCAGCCAAGATTGGGGAGGGGGTTCCTACGAGCAGTACTTC. It translates to CASSQDWGGGSYEQYF.

In nucleotides, the CDR3 is TGTGCCAGCAGCTTAGCCGGTGGCAGGGCGCTACTCCACTTT. This translates into CASSLAGGRALLHF. The rearrangement links TRBV11-2 to TRBJ1-6, with D maybe TRBD1 (5 bases). This CDR3 region has 14 residues. Germline CDR1 is SGHAT and CDR2 is FQNNGV. V was cut by 1 base and J by 16 bases, with 17 bases left in between.

This clone was detected only a few times. The rearrangement joins TRBV5-8 to TRBJ2-3; 10 positions match TRBD2. This CDR3 is 16 amino acids long. The germline V gene encodes CDR1 SGHTS and CDR2 YDEGEE. The trim removed 4 bases at V and 2 bases at J, leaving 7 bases unmatched. CDR3 nucleotide sequence: TGTGCCAGCAGCCCTACTAGCGGGGTCGCCACAGATACGCAGTATTTT. Protein: CASSPTSGVATDTQYF. The variable domain in full, with the rest retrieved from reference TRBV5-8 and TRBJ2-3, is EAGVTQSPTHLIKTRGQQATLRCSPISGHTSVYWYQQALGLGLQFLLWYDEGEERNRGNFPPRFSGRQFPNYSSELNVNALELEDSALYLCASSPTSGVATDTQYFGPGTRLTVL.

This clone turned up a few times. The rearrangement uses TRBV4-1 and TRBJ1-4, with TRBD1 matching over 8 bases. This CDR3 is built from 14 residues. Unmatched junction bases numbered 0, after V lost 4 bases and J lost 2 bases. Germline CDR1 MGHRA, CDR2 YSYEKL. The CDR3 DNA follows: TGCGCCAGCAGCCGACAGGGGACTAATGAAAAACTGTTTTTT. This codes for CASSRQGTNEKLFF.

CDR3 bases: TGCGCCAGCAGCCAAGATAGGGGGGAATTAAGAGAAGCTTTCTTT. It is translated as CASSQDRGELREAFF. The rearrangement uses TRBV4-3 and TRBJ1-1, with D possibly matching TRBD1 (6 bases). V gave up 0 bases and J gave up 8 bases, with 16 bases separating them. Per germline, CDR1 LGHNA and CDR2 YSLEER. The CDR3 extends over 15 amino acids.

This clone was counted a few times. This chain links TRBV5-4 with TRBJ1-1; D is ambiguous. The CDR3 is 13 amino acids. V lost 0 bases and J lost 8, with 11 bases in between. Germline CDR1 reads SGHNT; CDR2 reads YYREEE (reference sequence). The CDR3 loop reads CASSLGGSAEAFF. In DNA, the CDR3 is TGTGCCAGCAGCTTGGGCGGAAGCGCAGAAGCTTTCTTT.